In this sample, the clone carrying this T cell receptor (beta chain) turned up a few times. Germline V CDR1 and CDR2: LNHDA, SQIVND (reference sequence). This CDR3 has 13 amino acids. With 6 bases removed from V and 2 bases from J, the gap between germline ends came to 11 bases. This sample was taken from a study of blood T cell repertoires in COVID-19. Study in general: In each case, the material was cDNA or gDNA derived from T cells, B-cell-depleted T cells, or PBMCs.

Under the authors' procedure: By means of reference gene primer amplification, nucleated cell counts were estimated. Measured with immunoSEQ multiplex PCR; TCRdb has only the in-frame clones, and not every one. V and J calls and clone size come straight from that table; D and trimming were deduced from the DNA. This sample has about 200,000 clones, with about 88% found just once. V usage is TRBV19 and J usage is TRBJ2-7; D is perhaps TRBD2 (6 bases). This receptor was obtained from a man in his forties or fifties with acute or convalescent COVID-19. The sample consisted of peripheral blood. CDR3 in DNA: TGTGCCAGTAGCCTAGCGAGAGCCTACGAGCAGTACTTC. Its translation is CASSLARAYEQYF.